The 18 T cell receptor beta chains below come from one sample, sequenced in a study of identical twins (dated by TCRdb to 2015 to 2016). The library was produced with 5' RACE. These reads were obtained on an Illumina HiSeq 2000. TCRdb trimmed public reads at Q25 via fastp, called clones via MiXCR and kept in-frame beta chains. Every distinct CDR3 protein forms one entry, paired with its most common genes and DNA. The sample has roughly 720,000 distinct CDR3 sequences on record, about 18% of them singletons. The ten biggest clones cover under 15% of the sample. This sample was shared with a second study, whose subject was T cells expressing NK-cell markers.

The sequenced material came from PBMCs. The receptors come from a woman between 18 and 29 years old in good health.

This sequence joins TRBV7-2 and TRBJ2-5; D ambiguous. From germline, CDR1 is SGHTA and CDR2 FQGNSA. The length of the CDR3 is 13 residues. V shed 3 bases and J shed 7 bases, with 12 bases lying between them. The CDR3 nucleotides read TGTGCCAGCAGCTTGACCTCCTACGGGACCCAGTACTTC. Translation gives CASSLTSYGTQYF.

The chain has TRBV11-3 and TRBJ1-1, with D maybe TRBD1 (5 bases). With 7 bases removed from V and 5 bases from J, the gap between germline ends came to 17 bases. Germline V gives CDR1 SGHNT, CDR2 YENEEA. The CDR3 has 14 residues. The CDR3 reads CASTKQGSGTEAFF. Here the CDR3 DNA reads TGTGCCAGCACCAAGCAGGGAAGTGGAACTGAAGCTTTCTTT.

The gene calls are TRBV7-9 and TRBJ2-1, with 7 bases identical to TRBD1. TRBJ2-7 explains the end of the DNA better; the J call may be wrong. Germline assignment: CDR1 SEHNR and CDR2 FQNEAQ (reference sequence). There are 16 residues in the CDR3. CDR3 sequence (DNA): TGTGCCAGCAGCTCCCTCCAACAGGGGCTCTACAATGAGCAGTACTTC. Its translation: CASSSLQQGLYNEQYF.

As DNA, the CDR3 is TGCGCCAGCACCCGACTAGCGGACTACAATGAGCAGTTCTTC. This gives the protein CASTRLADYNEQFF. The chain combines TRBV5-1 with TRBJ2-1; 9 bases line up with TRBD2. Germline lookup yields CDR1 SGHRS and CDR2 YFSETQ. The trim removed 6 bases at V and 3 bases at J, leaving 4 bases unmatched. This CDR3 region has 14 residues.

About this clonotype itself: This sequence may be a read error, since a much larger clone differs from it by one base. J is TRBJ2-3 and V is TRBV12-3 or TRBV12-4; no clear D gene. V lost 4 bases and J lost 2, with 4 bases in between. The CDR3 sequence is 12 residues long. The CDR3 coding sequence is TGTGCCAGCAGTTCACACACAGATACGCAGTATTTT. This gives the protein CASSSHTDTQYF.

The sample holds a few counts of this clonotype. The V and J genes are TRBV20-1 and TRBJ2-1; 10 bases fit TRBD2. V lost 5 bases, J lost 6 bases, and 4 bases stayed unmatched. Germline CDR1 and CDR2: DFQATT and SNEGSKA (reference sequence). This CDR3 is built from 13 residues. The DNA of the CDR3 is TGCAGTGCTCGAACTAGCGGGATCAATGAGCAGTTCTTC. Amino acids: CSARTSGINEQFF.

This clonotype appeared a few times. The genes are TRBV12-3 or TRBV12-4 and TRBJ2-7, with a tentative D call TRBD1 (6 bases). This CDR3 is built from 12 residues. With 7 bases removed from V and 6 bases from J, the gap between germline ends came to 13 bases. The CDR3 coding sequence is TGTGCCAGCACCTACAGGGTTAGCGAGCAGTACTTC. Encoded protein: CASTYRVSEQYF.

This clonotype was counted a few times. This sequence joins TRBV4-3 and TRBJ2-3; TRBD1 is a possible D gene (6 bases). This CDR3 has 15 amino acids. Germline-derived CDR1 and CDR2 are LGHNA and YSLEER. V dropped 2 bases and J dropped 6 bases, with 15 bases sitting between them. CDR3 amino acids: CASSQQASRGDTQYF. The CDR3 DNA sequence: TGCGCCAGCAGCCAACAAGCGAGCAGGGGTGATACGCAGTATTTT.

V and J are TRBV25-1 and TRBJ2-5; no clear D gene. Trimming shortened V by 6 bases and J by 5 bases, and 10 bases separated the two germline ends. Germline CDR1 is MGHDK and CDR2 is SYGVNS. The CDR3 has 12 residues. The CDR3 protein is CASRGGVETQYF. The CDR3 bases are TGTGCCAGCAGAGGTGGAGTTGAGACCCAGTACTTC.

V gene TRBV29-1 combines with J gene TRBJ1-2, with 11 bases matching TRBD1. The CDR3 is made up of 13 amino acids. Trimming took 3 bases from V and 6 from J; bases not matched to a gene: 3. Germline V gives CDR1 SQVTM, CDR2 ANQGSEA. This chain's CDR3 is CSVEDRGLDGYTF. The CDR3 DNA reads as TGCAGCGTTGAGGACAGGGGGCTGGATGGCTACACCTTC.

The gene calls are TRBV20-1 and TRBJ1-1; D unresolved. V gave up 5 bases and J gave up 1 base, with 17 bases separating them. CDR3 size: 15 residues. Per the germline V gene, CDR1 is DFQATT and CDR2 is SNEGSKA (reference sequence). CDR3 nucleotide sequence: TGCAGTGCTGAGCCGGGCCTAAGCCGGAACACTGAAGCTTTCTTT. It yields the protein CSAEPGLSRNTEAFF.

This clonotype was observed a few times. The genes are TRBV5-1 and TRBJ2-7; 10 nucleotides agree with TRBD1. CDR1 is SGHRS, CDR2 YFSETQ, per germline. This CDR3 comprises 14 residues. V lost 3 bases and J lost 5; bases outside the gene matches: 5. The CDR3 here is CASSSTGTGDEQYF. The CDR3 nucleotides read TGCGCCAGCAGCTCTACCGGGACAGGGGACGAGCAGTACTTC.

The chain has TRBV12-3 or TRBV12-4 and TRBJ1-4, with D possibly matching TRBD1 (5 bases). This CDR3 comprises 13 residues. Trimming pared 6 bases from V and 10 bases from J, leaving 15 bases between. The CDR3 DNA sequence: TGTGCCAGCAGCCCAAGGATCGGGGGAAAACTGTTTTTT. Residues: CASSPRIGGKLFF.

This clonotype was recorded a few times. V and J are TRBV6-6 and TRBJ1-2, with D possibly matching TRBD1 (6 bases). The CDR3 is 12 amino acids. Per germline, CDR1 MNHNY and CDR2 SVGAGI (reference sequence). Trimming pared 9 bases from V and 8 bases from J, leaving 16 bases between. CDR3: CASTNRETGYTF. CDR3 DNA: TGTGCCAGTACGAACAGGGAAACGGGCTACACCTTC.

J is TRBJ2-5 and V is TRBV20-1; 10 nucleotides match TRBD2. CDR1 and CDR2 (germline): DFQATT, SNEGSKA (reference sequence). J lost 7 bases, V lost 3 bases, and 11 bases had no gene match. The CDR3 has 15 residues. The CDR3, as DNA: TGCAGTGCTAGCAGAACAACTAGCGGGGCAAGGACCCAGTACTTC. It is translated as CSASRTTSGARTQYF.

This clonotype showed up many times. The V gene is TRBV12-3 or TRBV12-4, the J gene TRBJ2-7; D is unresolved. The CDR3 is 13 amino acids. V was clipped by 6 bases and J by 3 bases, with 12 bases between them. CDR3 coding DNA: TGTGCCAGCAGCCCGGGCGTTTACTACGAGCAGTACTTC. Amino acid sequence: CASSPGVYYEQYF.

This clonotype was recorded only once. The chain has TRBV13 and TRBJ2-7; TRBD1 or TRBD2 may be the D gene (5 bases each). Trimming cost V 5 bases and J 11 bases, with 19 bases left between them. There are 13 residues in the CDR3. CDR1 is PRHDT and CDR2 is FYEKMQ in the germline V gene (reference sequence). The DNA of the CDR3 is TGTGCCAGCAGCCCCCCGGGTAGAGGGGAAGAGTACTTC. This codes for CASSPPGRGEEYF.

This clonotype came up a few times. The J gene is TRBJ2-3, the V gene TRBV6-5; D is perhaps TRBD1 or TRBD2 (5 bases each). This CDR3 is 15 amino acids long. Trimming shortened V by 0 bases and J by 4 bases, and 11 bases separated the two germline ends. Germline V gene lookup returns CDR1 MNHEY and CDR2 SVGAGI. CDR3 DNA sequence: TGTGCCAGCAGTTACTCTCGGGGCTACTCAGATACGCAGTATTTT. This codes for CASSYSRGYSDTQYF.